Below, 17 T cell receptor beta chains from the same sample are listed, as sequenced in a study of blood T cell repertoires in COVID-19. The data were produced by immunoSEQ multiplex PCR, yet TCRdb's version contains in-frame clones alone and is incomplete. Here the sample spans 220,000 or so clones, approximately 80% being singletons. The sequencing input was peripheral blood. All receptors come from a young man with active or convalescent COVID-19.

This clone has just one count. V and J are TRBV5-5 and TRBJ1-1; D gene ambiguous. The CDR3 runs 15 residues. V lost 2 bases to trimming and J lost 6 bases, with 17 bases between them. Per germline, CDR1 SGHKS and CDR2 YYEKEE (reference sequence). The CDR3: CASSFLQSRSAEAFF. CDR3 in DNA: TGTGCCAGCAGCTTTCTCCAGTCCCGCTCCGCTGAAGCTTTCTTT.

This clone has a handful of counts. This rearrangement joins TRBV27 to TRBJ1-2; no definite D call. V shed 6 bases and J shed 8 bases, with 16 bases lying between them. Germline CDR1 MNHEY, CDR2 SMNVEV (reference sequence). This CDR3 region has 13 residues. DNA of the CDR3: TGTGCCAGCAGCCGCGCCTACGACATCGGCTACACCTTC. It encodes CASSRAYDIGYTF.

The chain joins TRBV4-3 to TRBJ1-2; no definite D call. The V end was cut by 0 bases, the J end by 4 bases, with 12 bases between. CDR1 is LGHNA, CDR2 YSLEER, per germline. The CDR3 runs 15 residues. The CDR3 here is CASSQDWRTAYGYTF. The DNA of the CDR3 is TGCGCCAGCAGCCAAGATTGGAGGACGGCCTATGGCTACACCTTC.

The chain's CDR3 is CASHSGGPLGEQFF. In DNA form, the CDR3 reads TGTGCCAGCCATAGCGGGGGGCCACTAGGTGAGCAGTTCTTC. V usage is TRBV5-4 and J usage is TRBJ2-1, with TRBD2 matching over 10 bases. The V gene's germline CDR1 is SGHNT and CDR2 YYREEE (reference sequence). V shed 7 bases and J 9 bases; nucleotides not matched to a gene: 10. The CDR3 totals 14 residues.

The J gene is TRBJ2-7, the V gene TRBV7-2; D is undetermined. The CDR3 is 14 residues long. The germline V gene has CDR1 SGHTA and CDR2 FQGNSA. The V end lost 5 bases, the J end lost 0 bases, and 11 bases lay between the germline ends. CDR3 DNA: TGTGCCAGCAGCCTCAGCCCTAGCTCCTACGAGCAGTACTTC. It is translated as CASSLSPSSYEQYF.

CDR3 region: CASSSTGQVKNYGYTF. The CDR3 nucleotides are TGTGCCAGCAGTTCGACGGGACAGGTTAAAAACTATGGCTACACCTTC. The chain joins TRBV6-5 to TRBJ1-2, with TRBD1 matching 8 bases. CDR3 size: 16 residues. Germline V CDR1 and CDR2: MNHEY, SVGAGI. V shed 4 bases and J 2 bases; nucleotides not matched to a gene: 9.

This clone was observed a handful of times. The J gene is TRBJ2-7, the V gene TRBV11-2; possible D gene TRBD1, 6 bases. Trimming cost V 0 bases and J 3 bases, with 12 bases left between them. The CDR3 consists of 15 residues. The germline gives CDR1 SGHAT, CDR2 FQNNGV. CDR3 in amino acids: CASSLDGTPLYEQYF. The CDR3 DNA reads as TGTGCCAGCAGCTTAGACGGGACACCTCTCTACGAGCAGTACTTC. Full variable domain (missing parts from reference TRBV11-2 and TRBJ2-7): EAGVAQSPRYKIIEKRQSVAFWCNPISGHATLYWYQQILGQGPKLLIQFQNNGVVDDSQLPKDRFSAERLKGVDSTLKIQPAKLEDSAVYLCASSLDGTPLYEQYFGPGTRLTVT.

The V and J genes are TRBV29-1 and TRBJ1-1, with 7 bases that match TRBD1. This CDR3 contains 15 residues. The V and J ends lost 6 bases and 0 bases, in that order; junction bases with no gene match: 10. The germline V gene has CDR1 SQVTM and CDR2 ANQGSEA. Written as DNA, the CDR3 is TGCAGCGTCAAAGGGGGGCAGGGGGTGAACACTGAAGCTTTCTTT. Translation: CSVKGGQGVNTEAFF.

DNA of the CDR3: TGTGCCAGCAGTGAATTGGGACTAGCGGGAGGAGGGGAGCAGTACTTC. This encodes CASSELGLAGGGEQYF. The chain couples TRBV2 to TRBJ2-7, with TRBD2 identical over 15 bases. The V gene end was trimmed by 2 bases and the J gene end by 7 bases; junction bases not matched to a gene: 6. CDR1 and CDR2 (germline): SNHLY, FYNNEI. There are 16 residues in the CDR3. Supplemented by reference TRBV2 and TRBJ2-7, the full variable domain reads EPEVTQTPSHQVTQMGQEVILRCVPISNHLYFYWYRQILGQKVEFLVSFYNNEISEKSEIFDDQFSVERPDGSNFTLKIRSTKLEDSAMYFCASSELGLAGGGEQYFGPGTRLTVT.

This chain joins TRBV5-1 and TRBJ1-5; D ambiguous. V was cut by 0 bases and J by 4 bases, with 11 bases left in between. Germline assignment: CDR1 SGHRS and CDR2 YFSETQ. This CDR3 contains 15 residues. In nucleotides, the CDR3 is TGCGCCAGCAGCTTGGAAGCCGGAGGTAATCAGCCCCAGCATTTT. Translation: CASSLEAGGNQPQHF.

The CDR3 DNA reads TGCGCCAGCAGCTTGCAGGGGATAAACACTGAAGCTTTCTTT. Its protein is CASSLQGINTEAFF. This chain uses TRBV5-1 with TRBJ1-1, with D perhaps TRBD1 (6 bases). This CDR3 has 14 residues. Trimming pared 1 base from V and 2 bases from J, leaving 9 bases between. Germline V gene data show CDR1 as SGHRS and CDR2 as YFSETQ.

This clone was picked up one time. The chain employs TRBV24-1 and TRBJ2-2; tentative D call: TRBD2 (6 bases). The V gene's germline CDR1 is KGHDR and CDR2 SFDVKD. With 8 bases removed from V and 1 base from J, the gap between germline ends came to 13 bases. This CDR3 is built from 15 residues. CDR3 amino acids: CATTAGHLNTGELFF. The CDR3 bases are TGTGCCACCACAGCGGGTCACCTGAACACCGGGGAGCTGTTTTTT.

This clone was observed a single time. V usage is TRBV9 and J usage is TRBJ1-4, with D unresolved. Germline loops: CDR1 SGDLS, CDR2 YYNGEE. CDR3 length: 14 amino acids. The V end lost 4 bases, the J end lost 8 bases, and 15 bases lay between the germline ends. CDR3 sequence reads: CASSPRGAEEKLFF. The CDR3 DNA is TGTGCCAGCAGCCCCCGGGGAGCCGAGGAAAAACTGTTTTTT.

The chain couples TRBV14 to TRBJ1-6; no clear D gene. This CDR3 has 15 amino acids. V lost 0 bases to trimming and J lost 9 bases, with 12 bases between them. Germline assignment: CDR1 SGHDN and CDR2 FVKESK. The CDR3 coding sequence is TGTGCCAGCAGCCAAGAGGAGGTCTGGGGTTCACCCCTCCACTTT. Translating it yields CASSQEEVWGSPLHF. The variable domain in full, completed from reference TRBV14 and TRBJ1-6, reads EAGVTQFPSHSVIEKGQTVTLRCDPISGHDNLYWYRRVMGKEIKFLLHFVKESKQDESGMPNNRFLAERTGGTYSTLKVQPAELEDSGVYFCASSQEEVWGSPLHFGNGTRLTVT.

The gene calls are TRBV6-6 and TRBJ1-5; possible D gene TRBD1, 6 bases. This CDR3 has 16 amino acids. Germline V lookup: CDR1 MNHNY, CDR2 SVGAGI (reference sequence). The ends were cut back, 2 bases at V and 5 bases at J, with 16 bases in the middle. CDR3 in DNA: TGTGCCAGCAGTTACACAGGGCTAGATTCCGATCAGCCCCAGCATTTT. It yields the protein CASSYTGLDSDQPQHF.

The V gene is TRBV4-3, the J gene TRBJ2-7, with D perhaps matching TRBD2 (6 bases). The CDR3 has 13 residues. Germline CDR1 LGHNA, CDR2 YSLEER. Trimming removed 0 bases at V and 7 bases at J, with 10 bases between. In DNA form, the CDR3 reads TGCGCCAGCAGCCAAGATGGAGGGAGTGAGCAGTACTTC. Its translation is CASSQDGGSEQYF.

V and J are TRBV19 and TRBJ2-1; 10 bases align to TRBD2. CDR3 length: 17 amino acids. The ends lost 3 bases at V and 5 bases at J; junction bases unmatched: 10. Germline V gene data show CDR1 as LNHDA and CDR2 as SQIVND (reference sequence). As DNA, the CDR3 is TGTGCCAGTAGTATTGGGCTAGCGGGAGACCTGGACAATGAGCAGTTCTTC. Translating it yields CASSIGLAGDLDNEQFF.